Included here is one T cell receptor beta chain sequence, with context. Its matching antigen is unknown. The sample carries other DNA sequences with the same CDR3. This sample was taken from a study of T cell responses to AZD1222 COVID-19 vaccine. Study-level results: Distributed over spike, vaccine-associated CD4 TCRs predominated at 160-218 and 743-854.

In germline, CDR1 is SGHRS, CDR2 YFSETQ. V gave up 1 base and J gave up 1 base; unmatched junction bases: 0. The CDR3 is 14 amino acids. This table comes from immunoSEQ multiplex PCR, and its TCRdb copy is limited to in-frame clones, with some not included. The sample consists of 150,000 or so clones, 80% to 90% of them appearing once. The V and J genes are TRBV5-1 and TRBJ2-3, with 7 bases aligning to TRBD2. The starting material was peripheral blood, obtained on day 0 of MenACWY control vaccination. The TCR sequence derives from an adult in good health. CDR3 coding DNA: TGCGCCAGCAGCTTGCTAGCGGGCACAGATACGCAGTATTTT. The encoded protein is CASSLLAGTDTQYF.